This entry lists 21 T cell receptor beta chains sequenced from one sample in a study of blood T cell repertoires in COVID-19 (dated by TCRdb to 2020 to 2022). The library was generated by the immunoSEQ multiplex PCR assay. TCRdb obtained this table from immuneACCESS and retained in-frame rearrangements with V and J assigned. These tables miss some clones; where compared with another copy, unresolved V genes account for less than half of the shortfall, and the remainder is unexplained. The sample has about 180,000 clones on record, approximately 78% of them singletons. In total, the top ten clones hold around 11% of the sample. The sample comprised peripheral blood. These receptors originate from a woman over 75 with COVID-19, enrolled during active disease.

The chain links TRBV19 to TRBJ1-1, with 7 bases that match TRBD1. The CDR3 is made up of 13 amino acids. The V gene's germline CDR1 is LNHDA and CDR2 SQIVND (reference sequence). With 9 bases clipped from V and 5 bases from J, the junction kept 9 bases outside the gene matches. The CDR3, as DNA: TGTGCCAGCAAAACGACAGGGAATACTGAAGCTTTCTTT. Protein: CASKTTGNTEAFF.

The chain recombines TRBV2 with TRBJ2-7; D might be TRBD1 (6 bases). Trimming shortened V by 0 bases and J by 3 bases, and 9 bases separated the two germline ends. The germline gives CDR1 SNHLY, CDR2 FYNNEI. The CDR3 loop spans 14 amino acids. The CDR3 sequence: CASSEARQDYEQYF. CDR3 DNA: TGTGCCAGCAGTGAAGCGCGACAGGACTACGAGCAGTACTTC.

The chain is built from TRBV7-9 and TRBJ2-7; D is uncertain. The germline V gene encodes CDR1 SEHNR and CDR2 FQNEAQ (reference sequence). The CDR3 consists of 13 residues. V dropped 5 bases and J dropped 2 bases, with 10 bases sitting between them. The CDR3 nucleotides read TGTGCCAGCAGCCCAGCGACGACCTACGAGCAGTACTTC. Translation gives CASSPATTYEQYF.

This sequence joins TRBV12-3 or TRBV12-4 and TRBJ1-1; 10 nucleotides line up with TRBD1. CDR3 length: 13 residues. Trimming removed 6 bases from V and 4 bases from J; junction bases left unmatched: 2. CDR3: CASRGQGFTEAFF. DNA of the CDR3: TGTGCCAGCAGGGGACAGGGGTTCACTGAAGCTTTCTTT.

The chain recombines TRBV11-2 with TRBJ2-2; the D gene is possibly TRBD2 (7 bases). Trimming stripped 0 bases from V and 5 bases from J, with 16 bases between. The CDR3 is 17 residues long. Germline CDR1 is SGHAT and CDR2 is FQNNGV. The CDR3, as DNA: TGTGCCAGCAGCTTAGACGGGGGGCGCTGGTGGACCGGGGAGCTGTTTTTT. Translating it yields CASSLDGGRWWTGELFF.

This clone was counted once. The CDR3 reads CASSPGLAGATQYF. Written as DNA, the CDR3 is TGTGCCAGCAGCCCCGGACTAGCGGGGGCAACCCAGTACTTC. The V call is TRBV6-5, the J call TRBJ2-5; TRBD2 agrees at 13 bases. CDR3 length equals 14 residues. V lost 6 bases to trimming and J lost 8 bases; unmatched junction nucleotides: 6. The germline gives CDR1 MNHEY, CDR2 SVGAGI.

This chain links TRBV5-1 with TRBJ2-7; 11 positions match TRBD2. Trimming took 1 base from V and 2 from J; bases not matched to a gene: 2. Germline assignment: CDR1 SGHRS and CDR2 YFSETQ. This CDR3 is 15 amino acids long. This chain's CDR3 is CASSLTSGSPYEQYF. DNA of the CDR3: TGCGCCAGCAGCTTGACTAGCGGGAGCCCCTACGAGCAGTACTTC.

V usage is TRBV7-9 and J usage is TRBJ2-7; D is ambiguous. CDR3 length: 11 residues. Trimming removed 5 bases at V and 4 bases at J, with 6 bases between. Germline CDR1 SEHNR, CDR2 FQNEAQ (reference sequence). CDR3 in amino acids: CASSPGYEQYF. CDR3 nucleotides: TGTGCCAGCAGCCCCGGGTACGAGCAGTACTTC. Based on the CDR3 plus reference TRBV7-9 and TRBJ2-7, the full variable domain is DTGVSQNPRHKITKRGQNVTFRCDPISEHNRLYWYRQTLGQGPEFLTYFQNEAQLEKSRLLSDRFSAERPKGSFSTLEIQRTEQGDSAMYLCASSPGYEQYFGPGTRLTVT.

V gene TRBV29-1 combines with J gene TRBJ2-1; a possible D gene is TRBD2 (5 bases). The V and J ends lost 4 bases and 6 bases respectively, with 13 bases between them. Germline V lookup: CDR1 SQVTM, CDR2 ANQGSEA. CDR3 size: 13 residues. The CDR3 DNA reads TGCAGCGTTGGAAGCGGCCTTGGCAATGAGCAGTTCTTC. Protein: CSVGSGLGNEQFF.

This chain joins TRBV7-8 and TRBJ2-5, with TRBD2 identical over 12 bases. CDR1 and CDR2 (germline): SGHVS, FQNEAQ. The CDR3 is 18 residues long. The junction had 6 bases not matched to a gene; V was cut back by 1 base and J by 0 bases. The CDR3 DNA reads as TGTGCCAGCAGCTTAGTGGCTAGCGGGAGGGCCTACCAAGAGACCCAGTACTTC. It codes for CASSLVASGRAYQETQYF.

This clone was observed a few times. The chain employs TRBV27 and TRBJ1-1; D not resolved. Germline V gene lookup returns CDR1 MNHEY and CDR2 SMNVEV (reference sequence). CDR3 length: 15 residues. Trimming removed 1 base at V and 0 bases at J, with 9 bases between. The CDR3 protein is CASSLFAEMNTEAFF. The CDR3 DNA is TGTGCCAGCAGTTTATTTGCGGAAATGAACACTGAAGCTTTCTTT.

The chain has TRBV18 and TRBJ2-5; 7 bases are a match to TRBD2. The V and J ends lost 5 bases and 5 bases, in that order; junction bases with no gene match: 11. CDR3 length equals 15 residues. The germline V gene encodes CDR1 KGHSH and CDR2 LQKENI. CDR3 loop: CASSSAAGDGETQYF. CDR3 bases: TGTGCCAGCTCATCCGCTGCGGGGGACGGGGAGACCCAGTACTTC.

The genes are TRBV7-2 and TRBJ2-1, with D hard to call. Trimming removed 4 bases at V and 0 bases at J, with 7 bases between. Looked up from germline, CDR1 is SGHTA and CDR2 is FQGNSA. This CDR3 region has 14 residues. CDR3 loop: CASSSSSSYNEQFF. DNA of the CDR3: TGTGCCAGCAGCTCGTCTAGCTCCTACAATGAGCAGTTCTTC. Together with reference TRBV7-2 and TRBJ2-1, the CDR3 gives the full variable domain: GAGVSQSPSNKVTEKGKDVELRCDPISGHTALYWYRQSLGQGLEFLIYFQGNSAPDKSGLPSDRFSAERTGGSVSTLTIQRTQQEDSAVYLCASSSSSSYNEQFFGPGTRLTVL.

The chain is built from TRBV27 and TRBJ2-5; 12 positions match TRBD2. The CDR3 is 16 residues long. V lost 1 base, J lost 4 bases, and 4 bases stayed unmatched. Germline V gene lookup returns CDR1 MNHEY and CDR2 SMNVEV (reference sequence). The CDR3 DNA sequence: TGTGCCAGCAGTTTATGGCTAGCGGGGGGGCCAGAGACCCAGTACTTC. This encodes CASSLWLAGGPETQYF.

The gene calls are TRBV4-1 and TRBJ2-7; perhaps TRBD2 as D (6 bases). CDR3 length: 15 amino acids. CDR1 is MGHRA, CDR2 YSYEKL, per germline. The V gene lost 0 bases and the J gene lost 4 bases, with 13 bases spanning the gap. As DNA, the CDR3 is TGCGCCAGCAGCCAAGAACCGGGAGAGAGGTACGAGCAGTACTTC. It is translated as CASSQEPGERYEQYF.

This chain links TRBV27 with TRBJ1-2, with 8 bases that match TRBD1. The CDR3 covers 16 residues. Germline V gene data show CDR1 as MNHEY and CDR2 as SMNVEV (reference sequence). Germline trimming cut 6 bases from V and 4 bases from J; bases unmatched to any gene: 13. Here the CDR3 reads CASRYHLRQGIYGYTF. The CDR3 nucleotides are TGTGCCAGCAGATACCACCTACGACAGGGGATCTATGGCTACACCTTC.

V is TRBV19 and J is TRBJ2-1, with a weak D call TRBD1 (5 bases). Trimming stripped 7 bases from V and 3 bases from J, with 13 bases between. The germline V gene has CDR1 LNHDA and CDR2 SQIVND (reference sequence). The CDR3 has 14 residues. CDR3: CASTRQSDYNEQFF. The CDR3 DNA reads as TGTGCCAGTACGAGACAGAGCGACTACAATGAGCAGTTCTTC.

The chain is built from TRBV2 and TRBJ2-7; D might be TRBD1 (5 bases). V gave up 5 bases and J gave up 2 bases, with 13 bases separating them. This CDR3 region has 14 residues. Germline V lookup: CDR1 SNHLY, CDR2 FYNNEI. The CDR3 spells CASSPDSAAYEQYF. In nucleotides, the CDR3 is TGTGCCAGCAGTCCCGACAGTGCCGCCTACGAGCAGTACTTC.

The gene calls are TRBV7-2 and TRBJ1-3; TRBD1 matches 8 bases. Looked up from germline, CDR1 is SGHTA and CDR2 is FQGNSA. The CDR3 totals 15 residues. V lost 3 bases and J lost 4; bases outside the gene matches: 5. In DNA form, the CDR3 reads TGTGCCAGCAGCTTGACACGGACAGGGGGAAACACCATATATTTT. Its translation: CASSLTRTGGNTIYF.

The chain is built from TRBV18 and TRBJ1-2; 10 nucleotides match TRBD1. The CDR3 loop spans 13 amino acids. After removal of 6 bases from V and 8 bases from J, the junction contained 6 bases not matched to a gene. CDR1 and CDR2 from the germline V gene are KGHSH and LQKENI. The CDR3 DNA sequence: TGTGCCAGCTCTTTGGACAGGGGGACGGGCTACACCTTC. It encodes CASSLDRGTGYTF.

V and J are TRBV5-1 and TRBJ2-5; tentative D call: TRBD1 (6 bases). CDR3 length equals 15 residues. Germline CDR1 and CDR2: SGHRS and YFSETQ. Trimming cost V 4 bases and J 5 bases, with 18 bases left between them. CDR3 sequence (DNA): TGCGCCAGCAGCCTCCCGGACAGTCTTGGGGAGACCCAGTACTTC. Encoded protein: CASSLPDSLGETQYF.